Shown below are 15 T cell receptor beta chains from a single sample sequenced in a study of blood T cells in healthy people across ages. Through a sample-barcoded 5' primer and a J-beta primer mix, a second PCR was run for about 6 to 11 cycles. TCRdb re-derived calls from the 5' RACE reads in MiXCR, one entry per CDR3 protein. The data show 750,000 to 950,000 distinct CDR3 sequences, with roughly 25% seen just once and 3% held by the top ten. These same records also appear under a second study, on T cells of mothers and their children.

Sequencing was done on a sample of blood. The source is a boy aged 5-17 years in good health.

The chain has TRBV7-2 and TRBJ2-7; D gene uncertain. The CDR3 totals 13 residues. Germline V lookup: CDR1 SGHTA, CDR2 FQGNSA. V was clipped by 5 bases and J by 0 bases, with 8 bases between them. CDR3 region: CASSTRPSYEQYF. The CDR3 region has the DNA TGTGCCAGCAGCACTCGGCCCTCCTACGAGCAGTACTTC. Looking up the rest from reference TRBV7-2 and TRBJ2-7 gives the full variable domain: GAGVSQSPSNKVTEKGKDVELRCDPISGHTALYWYRQSLGQGLEFLIYFQGNSAPDKSGLPSDRFSAERTGGSVSTLTIQRTQQEDSAVYLCASSTRPSYEQYFGPGTRLTVT.

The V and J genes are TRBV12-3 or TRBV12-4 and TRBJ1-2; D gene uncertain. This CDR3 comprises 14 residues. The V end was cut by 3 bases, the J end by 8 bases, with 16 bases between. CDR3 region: CASSLGRRASGYTF. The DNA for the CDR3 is TGTGCCAGCAGTTTGGGCCGGAGGGCCTCCGGCTACACCTTC.

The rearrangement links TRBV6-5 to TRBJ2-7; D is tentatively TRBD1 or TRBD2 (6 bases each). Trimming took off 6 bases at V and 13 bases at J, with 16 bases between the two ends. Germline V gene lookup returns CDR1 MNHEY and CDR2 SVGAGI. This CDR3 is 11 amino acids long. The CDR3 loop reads CASSPGGREYF. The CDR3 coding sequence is TGTGCCAGCAGCCCCGGGGGCCGTGAATACTTC.

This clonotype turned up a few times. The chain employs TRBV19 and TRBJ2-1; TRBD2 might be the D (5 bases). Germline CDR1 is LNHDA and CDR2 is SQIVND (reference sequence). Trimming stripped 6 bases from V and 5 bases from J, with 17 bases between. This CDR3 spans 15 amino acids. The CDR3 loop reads CASSHHDRDDNEQFF. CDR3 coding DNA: TGTGCCAGTAGCCACCACGACCGGGATGACAATGAGCAGTTCTTC. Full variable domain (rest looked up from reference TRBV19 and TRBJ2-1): DGGITQSPKYLFRKEGQNVTLSCEQNLNHDAMYWYRQDPGQGLRLIYYSQIVNDFQKGDIAEGYSVSREKKESFPLTVTSAQKNPTAFYLCASSHHDRDDNEQFFGPGTRLTVL.

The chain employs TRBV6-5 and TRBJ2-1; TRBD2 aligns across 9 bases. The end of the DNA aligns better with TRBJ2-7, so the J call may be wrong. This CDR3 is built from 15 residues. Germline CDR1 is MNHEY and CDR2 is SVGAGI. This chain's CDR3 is CASSYSRGTSSKQYF. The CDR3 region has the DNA TGTGCCAGCAGTTACTCGAGGGGGACTAGCTCTAAGCAGTACTTC.

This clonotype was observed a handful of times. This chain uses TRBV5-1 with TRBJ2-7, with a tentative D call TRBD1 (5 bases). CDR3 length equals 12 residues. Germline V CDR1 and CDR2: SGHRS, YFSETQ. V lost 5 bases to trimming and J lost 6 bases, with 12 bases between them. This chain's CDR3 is CASSFQGSEQYF. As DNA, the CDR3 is TGCGCCAGCAGTTTCCAGGGAAGCGAGCAGTACTTC. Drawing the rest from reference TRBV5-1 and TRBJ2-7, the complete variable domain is KAGVTQTPRYLIKTRGQQVTLSCSPISGHRSVSWYQQTPGQGLQFLFEYFSETQRNKGNFPGRFSGRQFSNSRSEMNVSTLELGDSALYLCASSFQGSEQYFGPGTRLTVT.

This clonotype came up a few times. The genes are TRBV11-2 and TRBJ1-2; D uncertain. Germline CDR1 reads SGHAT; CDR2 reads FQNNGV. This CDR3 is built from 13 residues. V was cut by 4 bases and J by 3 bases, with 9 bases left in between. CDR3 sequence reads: CASSSSPDYGYTF. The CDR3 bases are TGTGCCAGCAGCTCCTCCCCGGACTATGGCTACACCTTC.

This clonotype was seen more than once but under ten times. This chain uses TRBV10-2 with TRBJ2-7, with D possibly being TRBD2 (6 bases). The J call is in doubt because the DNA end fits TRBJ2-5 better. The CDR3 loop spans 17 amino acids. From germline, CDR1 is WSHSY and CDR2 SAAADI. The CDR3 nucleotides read TGCGCCAGCAGTGGGGCCCTGGAGGGGCCCCTTGGGGAGACCCAGTACTTC. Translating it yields CASSGALEGPLGETQYF.

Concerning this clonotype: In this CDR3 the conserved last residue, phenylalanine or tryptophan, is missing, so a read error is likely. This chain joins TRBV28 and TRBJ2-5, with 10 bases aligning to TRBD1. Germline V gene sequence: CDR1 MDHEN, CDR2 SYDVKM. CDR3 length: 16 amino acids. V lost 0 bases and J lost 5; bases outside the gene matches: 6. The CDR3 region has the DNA TGTGCCAGCAGTTTATGGGGACAGGGGATAAGGGAGACCCAGTACCTC. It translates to CASSLWGQGIRETQYL.

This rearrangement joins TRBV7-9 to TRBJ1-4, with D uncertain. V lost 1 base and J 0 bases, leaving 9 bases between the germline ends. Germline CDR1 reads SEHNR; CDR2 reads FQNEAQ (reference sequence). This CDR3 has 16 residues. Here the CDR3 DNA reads TGTGCCAGCAGCTTAGTGGGCAGTGCAACTAATGAAAAACTGTTTTTT. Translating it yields CASSLVGSATNEKLFF. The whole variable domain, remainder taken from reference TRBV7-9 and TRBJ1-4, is DTGVSQNPRHKITKRGQNVTFRCDPISEHNRLYWYRQTLGQGPEFLTYFQNEAQLEKSRLLSDRFSAERPKGSFSTLEIQRTEQGDSAMYLCASSLVGSATNEKLFFGSGTQLSVL.

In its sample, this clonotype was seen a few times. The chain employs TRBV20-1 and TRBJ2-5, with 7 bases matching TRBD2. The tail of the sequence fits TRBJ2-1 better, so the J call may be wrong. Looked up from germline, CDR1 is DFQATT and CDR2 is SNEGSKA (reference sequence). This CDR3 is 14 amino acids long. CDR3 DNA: TGCAGTGCTAGTTGGCGGGGGAGACACAATGAGCAGTTCTTC. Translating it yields CSASWRGRHNEQFF.

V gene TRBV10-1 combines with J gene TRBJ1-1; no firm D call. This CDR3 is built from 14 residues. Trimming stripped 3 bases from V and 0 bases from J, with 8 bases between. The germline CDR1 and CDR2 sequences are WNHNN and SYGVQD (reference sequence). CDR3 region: CASSERGLNTEAFF. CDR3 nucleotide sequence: TGCGCCAGCAGTGAACGGGGATTGAACACTGAAGCTTTCTTT.

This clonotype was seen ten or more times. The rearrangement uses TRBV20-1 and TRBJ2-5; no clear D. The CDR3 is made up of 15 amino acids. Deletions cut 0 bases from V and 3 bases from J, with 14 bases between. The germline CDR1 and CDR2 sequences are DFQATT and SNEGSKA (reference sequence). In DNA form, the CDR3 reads TGCAGTGCTAGAGATTCGAGTCGGGTAAAAGAGACCCAGTACTTC. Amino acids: CSARDSSRVKETQYF.

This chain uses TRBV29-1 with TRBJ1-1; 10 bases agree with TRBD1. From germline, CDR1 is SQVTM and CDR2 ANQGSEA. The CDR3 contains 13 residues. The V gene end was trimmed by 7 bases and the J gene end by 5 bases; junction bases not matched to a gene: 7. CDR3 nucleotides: TGCAGCGCTGTAGACAGGGGGCGGACTGAAGCTTTCTTT. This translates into CSAVDRGRTEAFF.

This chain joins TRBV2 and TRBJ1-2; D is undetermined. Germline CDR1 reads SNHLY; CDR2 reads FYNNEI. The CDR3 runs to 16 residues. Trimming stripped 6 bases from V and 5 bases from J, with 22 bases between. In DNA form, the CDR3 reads TGTGCCAGCAGCGGCATAACGGGAACGAAGGTTTATGGCTACACCTTC. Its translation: CASSGITGTKVYGYTF.